This entry features one T cell receptor (beta chain) sequence. Its cognate antigen has yet to be identified. The record has no base qualities; no much larger clone is one base away. This entry is derived from a study of cytomegalovirus exposure and HLA in healthy donors (dated by TCRdb to 2015 to 2018). Context from the whole study: According to an earlier analysis of 587 of the donors, about 190 million T cells yielded approximately 120 million unique TCR beta sequences and less than 300 Gb of sequence data. About 300 gigabases of sequencing data and roughly 81 million unique TCR sequences made up an early release that covered about 640 HLA-typed donors. Among the roughly 400 genotyped donors, around 81% belonged to the genetic ancestry cluster associated with self-reported Caucasian donors. The study was designed to test whether signatures of past pathogen exposure could be identified by cataloging public T cell receptors. The study used immunosequencing to profile the T cell repertoires of around 600 subjects and linked those repertoires to cytomegalovirus serostatus. Besides the first cohort of some 670 subjects, a separate validation cohort made up of 120 different subjects was used. High-throughput TCR immunosequencing, statistical association of individual TCRs with disease status, and machine learning were combined to predict cytomegalovirus infection status. A later analysis re-examined previously published TCR beta repertoires from about 670 donors and added high-resolution HLA genotyping to investigate patterns of TCR occurrence. In the later analysis, no new phenotypic data were used to find candidate immune exposures; instead, reliance was placed on TCR beta sequences and their occurrence across donors. An earlier analysis of a few hundred of the donors applied high-throughput TCR beta sequencing to assess whether each TCR beta V gene segment acted as functional or pseudogenic. Donor age, sex, ethnicity and CMV serostatus were compiled alongside the repertoire data. In a later genetic analysis, genome-wide SNP genotypes for about 65% of the roughly 670 donors were used, and that subset was treated as a discovery cohort. Every repertoire in the discovery cohort had been generated on one and the same sequencing platform. HLA typing covered class I and class II loci at four-digit resolution. Typing coverage varied by locus: 629-630 donors for A, B, C, DRB1 and DQB1; approximately 500 for DQA1; about 570 for DPA1; some 470 for DPB1. A few DR-DQ haplotypes were treated as single units for association and clustering because of strong linkage in the cohort. Among 398 genotyped donors of the cohort, an average of around 250,000 unique TCR beta nucleotide sequences was sequenced per donor, of which 15% to 20% were non-productive. General study outcomes and caveats: A later analysis reported that several top co-occurrence clusters appeared linked to parvovirus B19, influenza, CMV and Epstein-Barr virus. Because the 87-base-pair reads could not distinguish some IMGT-functional V segments, including TRBV6-2 and TRBV6-3, those segments were excluded. The classifier was reported to diagnose cytomegalovirus status with high specificity and sensitivity in both the original cohort and the validation cohort. CMV serostatus was the only immune exposure information available for the cohort. Because counts were too low, 15 to 20 rarely observed V segments, including chromosome 9 orphons, were excluded from the earlier analysis of several hundred of the donors. Strong co-occurrence of HLA alleles, especially DR and DQ, made assigning TCR associations to individual alleles difficult. Correlated functional status among segregating V segments might be attributable to linkage disequilibrium, but an unknown experimental factor could not be ruled out. In vitro tests confirmed that a few of the cytomegalovirus-associated TCR beta chains recognize cytomegalovirus antigens. According to a later analysis, most CMV-associated TCR beta chains appeared to be HLA-restricted, and the HLA associations seemed to be driven largely by CMV exposure. According to a later analysis, TCR association rates differed among HLA loci, with DRB1 alleles showing the most associated TCRs and HLA-C alleles showing the fewest. According to the authors, the approach could potentially be generalized to other disease states and immunological phenotypes. Specific HLA alleles were associated with 15,000 to 20,000 TCR beta sequences at a false discovery rate of 0.05 in a later analysis. In a later analysis, HLA-associated TCR beta chains showed more clonal expansion and lower generation probabilities than non-associated chains that were equally common. A cluster of highly shared sequence variants was judged likely to be a technical artifact of the sequencing pipeline. A later genetic analysis reported fewer N-insertions in productive TCRs among donors in an Asian-associated ancestry cluster than the roughly 650-donor mean. The presence/absence analyses assumed that sequencing depth was roughly uniform across donors, and that assumption may not be true. In an earlier analysis of about 600 of the donors, most TCR beta V segments appeared in productive rearrangements about 90% or about 30% of the time, broadly matching IMGT annotations. The cohort was sequenced for TCR beta chains only, and without alpha or paired-chain data the features that could be detected were limited. A further reported finding was that TCR beta sequences accurately predicted the HLA-A and HLA-B alleles for most subjects in the first cohort. A later genetic analysis associated a missense DCLRE1C variant with V-gene and J-gene trimming of TCR beta chains, and an independent cohort replicated the association. Because HLA typing was missing for some donors at each locus, association tests included only the typed subset. The study gave a list of under 200 TCR beta chains associated with cytomegalovirus. Most TCR sequences were observed very rarely across donors, whereas some public TCRs were present in many individuals.

The cohort consisted of 600 to 750 healthy bone marrow donors. Cohort members were all nominally healthy when sampled, although unrecorded immune exposures were likely present. The donor tested CMV seropositive and was one of the 289 seropositive cohort members. Each donor provided a peripheral blood sample, and peripheral blood mononuclear cells were used for TCR beta sequencing. Genomic DNA extraction from the blood cell samples was performed with the Qiagen DNeasy Blood Extraction Kit. V gives up 4 bases and J gives up 7 bases, and the segment between their germline ends measures 11 bases. Reading from cysteine to phenylalanine, the CDR3 counts 12 amino acids. Only the CDR3 portion is preserved as DNA: 36 bases, with reading frame beginning at the first base. CDR1 SGHKS and CDR2 YYEKEE were looked up in the germline V gene (reference sequence). Library generation was performed with the immunoSEQ multiplex PCR assay. For the multiplex PCR, a mixture combining 60 forward primers for TCR Vbeta segments and 13 reverse primers for TCR Jbeta segments was used. Amplification of the CDR3 region of rearranged TCR beta genes was performed with a multiplex PCR assay on genomic DNA. The Illumina HiSeq System was used to sequence the amplified TCR beta libraries as 87-base-pair reads. The study's processing was this. Across the 700 or so repertoires, a later analysis counted some 81 million unique TCR beta chains, some 11 million of which were shared by at least two donors. Raw reads were error-corrected and collapsed into unique sequences with a nearest-neighbor algorithm that merged closely related sequences to remove PCR and sequencing errors. Alignment of CDR3 sequences to IMGT reference sequences was used to assign V, D and J gene segments. For a sequence to be retained, at least a six-nucleotide match to both a V gene segment and a J gene segment was required. A rearrangement was called productive if the CDR3 had no stop codons and remained in frame with V and J, and every other rearrangement was called non-productive. CDR3 was defined by IMGT convention, running from the second conserved V-encoded cysteine to the conserved J-encoded phenylalanine. Sequences without an unambiguous match to a single V gene segment were excluded from the earlier analysis of 450 to 750 of the donors. In an earlier analysis of 450 to 750 of the donors, a V segment was called functional when productive rearrangements were above 56.7%, and segregating when the standard deviation between donors exceeded 5%. A statistical classification framework was built for diagnosing cytomegalovirus status from the catalog of TCR beta chain sequences. A later analysis assigned V and J genes by comparing TCR nucleotide sequences with IMGT/GENE-DB human TR gene sequences. A later analysis assigned CDR3 sequences and most-parsimonious VDJ recombination scenarios with the TCRdist pipeline. In a later analysis, every TCR beta chain was defined by the combination of its CDR3 amino acid sequence and its V-gene family, and reads without a unique V-gene family were dropped. To address suspected cross-contamination and a sequencing artifact, a later analysis removed over 500 highly shared, low-generation-probability nucleotide sequences. In a later analysis, a clonal expansion index for each public chain was calculated from normalized within-repertoire ranks of inferred template counts. Generation probabilities in a later analysis came from a VDJ recombination model fitted to out-of-frame rearrangements, and those results were checked against IGoR. In a later analysis, TCR-TCR, TCR-HLA and TCR-CMV co-occurrence was scored with hypergeometric tests, and a repertoire-size bias correction was applied to TCR pairs. In a later analysis, false discovery rates were estimated by permuting HLA or CMV assignments 20 times. In a later analysis, co-occurring TCRs were grouped using DBSCAN, and TCRdist sequence similarity was added for clustering within HLA-allele-positive subsets. For co-occurrence clustering, repertoires with fewer than 30,000 or more than 120,000 public chains were excluded, along with several repertoires with anomalous nucleotide sharing. The clones in this table, taken by TCRdb from immuneACCESS, are in-frame only. Not every clone is retained; where verified, under half of the shortfall comes from an unresolved V gene, and the cause of the rest is unknown. The V and J calls and the clone size are those of that table, but D and trimming were determined from the DNA. The sample contains 130,000 to 150,000 clones, roughly 79% of them found a single time. Under 10% of the sample is held by the ten biggest clonotypes.

The sequence is built from TRBV5-5 and TRBJ2-5, with the D gene not clear enough to name. The clonotype was recovered from a woman aged 55-69 years in good health and CMV-seropositive. The sequenced material came from PBMCs. CDR3 sequence: CASSLEERTQYF. The sequence in DNA is TGTGCCAGCAGCCTCGAAGAGAGGACCCAGTACTTC.